Sequencing of this T cell receptor (beta chain) was carried out in a study of immune cell composition in non-small cell lung cancer. Study-wide results and caveats: Overall clonality, unlike maximal tumour-associated clone frequency, did not predict TIL reactivity. Around four fifths of squamous and 33% of adenocarcinoma cases had tumour-associated clones >0.5%. Top 10 clone scores and clonality were higher in squamous than adenocarcinoma.

The table lists this clone with a few counts. The antigen remains unidentified. The trim removed 4 bases at V and 5 bases at J, leaving 8 bases unmatched. CDR3 length equals 16 residues. Per germline, CDR1 SGHTS and CDR2 YDEGEE. Libraries were prepared by immunoSEQ multiplex PCR; TCRdb keeps only in-frame clonotypes and omits some of them. The sample lists a few thousand clones; approximately 72% were seen once. The chain joins TRBV5-8 to TRBJ2-7, with 14 positions matching TRBD2. Material for sequencing was lung tumor tissue. The receptor was isolated from a human donor with non-small cell lung cancer. Written as DNA, the CDR3 is TGTGCCAGCAGCCCCGGGACTAGCGGGAGACGCGACGAGCAGTACTTC. It encodes CASSPGTSGRRDEQYF. The full variable domain, with the rest looked up from reference TRBV5-8 and TRBJ2-7, is EAGVTQSPTHLIKTRGQQATLRCSPISGHTSVYWYQQALGLGLQFLLWYDEGEERNRGNFPPRFSGRQFPNYSSELNVNALELEDSALYLCASSPGTSGRRDEQYFGPGTRLTVT.